The T cell receptor (beta chain) described here comes from a study of cytomegalovirus exposure and HLA in healthy donors. Overall study findings and caveats: First-cohort TCR clusters were later found to tend to co-occur in the 130 or so validation repertoires.

As concerns this clone: Its antigen is not identified.

Per germline, CDR1 LNHDA and CDR2 SQIVND (reference sequence). This CDR3 spans 14 amino acids. The V gene end was trimmed by 7 bases and the J gene end by 0 bases; junction bases not matched to a gene: 3. TCRdb's copy holds only in-frame clones and misses some; the assay was immunoSEQ multiplex PCR. The sample consists of some 170,000 clones, roughly 91% of them appearing once. The rearrangement links TRBV19 to TRBJ2-7; TRBD2 aligns across 10 bases. The clonotype comes from a woman aged 18-29 years in good health and CMV-seropositive. Specimen: PBMCs. This chain's CDR3 is CASMGTSVSYEQYF. The CDR3 coding sequence is TGTGCCAGTATGGGGACTAGCGTCTCCTACGAGCAGTACTTC. Supplemented by reference TRBV19 and TRBJ2-7, the full variable domain reads DGGITQSPKYLFRKEGQNVTLSCEQNLNHDAMYWYRQDPGQGLRLIYYSQIVNDFQKGDIAEGYSVSREKKESFPLTVTSAQKNPTAFYLCASMGTSVSYEQYFGPGTRLTVT.